The subject of this entry is one TCR beta chain. The data are from a study of cytomegalovirus exposure and HLA in healthy donors. The CDR3 length is 11 residues. The V gene's germline CDR1 is DFQATT and CDR2 SNEGSKA (reference sequence). Trimming left V 6 bases short and J 7 bases short, with 10 bases between. The PCR ran on 60 Vbeta and 13 Jbeta primers. The data were produced by immunoSEQ multiplex PCR, yet TCRdb's version contains in-frame clones alone and is incomplete. The sample features some 110,000 clones, with approximately 0.99% in its top ten. This TCR was sampled from a man aged 18 to 30 in good health and CMV-seronegative. The chain uses TRBV20-1 and TRBJ2-1; D gene unclear. Sequencing input: PBMCs. This CDR3 is CSALRGNEQFF. The DNA of the CDR3 is TGCAGTGCCCTCCGAGGTAATGAGCAGTTCTTC.